The clone carrying this TCR beta chain is a singleton in its sample. The investigators split CD4+ cells into a CD45RA+ naive subset and a CD45RA-negative memory subset. The repertoire was sequenced with immunoSEQ multiplex PCR; TCRdb's copy has only in-frame clones and lacks some. The sample has some 2.3 million clones; 93% are singletons. The V and J ends lost 1 base and 8 bases respectively, with 18 bases between them. Germline V gives CDR1 SGHVS, CDR2 FNYEAQ. The CDR3 sequence is 15 residues long. The sample is drawn from a study of shared clonotypes between healthy human individuals. As for the study in general: The study enrolled two women and a few men aged 18 to 49. A donor's plate count was three for CD4 naive and three for CD4 memory; CD8 naive had two and CD8 memory one.

Specimen: naive CD4+ T cells from PBMCs. As to subset: CD45RA+ positively selected. The chain employs TRBV7-6 and TRBJ2-7; a weak D match, TRBD2 (5 bases). The origin of this receptor is a man between 18 and 29 years old in good health. Some clones in this sample may be carry-over from other donors' samples. CDR3 in DNA: TGTGCCAGCAGCTTAGTTGCGGGTGGTACTACGAAGCAGTACTTC. Translated, it gives CASSLVAGGTTKQYF.